Shown below are 5 T cell receptor beta chains from a single sample sequenced in a study of T cell clonality in common variable immunodeficiency. Data came from immunoSEQ multiplex PCR; TCRdb stores just in-frame clones and leaves some out. This sample shows tens of thousands of clones and no singletons; 2.1% rests with the ten largest. The sample consisted of peripheral blood mononuclear cells. Source of these receptors: a person aged 18 to 75 in good health.

This clone was detected many times. A junction boundary mismatches the germline segment, possibly from a read error. The read comes to an end 3 residues before the CDR3 does, leaving the germline J gene to fill in the end. The gene calls are TRBV7-7 and TRBJ1-1; TRBD1 aligns across 10 bases. The CDR3 consists of 13 residues. The V gene's germline CDR1 is SSHAT and CDR2 FNYEAQ (reference sequence). The CDR3 DNA, read in part, is TGTGCTAGCAGCCGGACAGGGGGCACTGAA. Its protein is CASSRTGGTE. The complete CDR3 reads CASSRTGGTEAFF.

This clone showed up many times. The read comes to an end 3 residues before the CDR3 does, leaving the germline J gene to fill in the end. V is TRBV7-6 and J is TRBJ2-1; 8 bases are a match to TRBD2. Germline V gene lookup returns CDR1 SGHVS and CDR2 FNYEAQ. This CDR3 region has 14 residues. V was clipped by 6 bases and J by 6 bases; unmatched bases: 7. CDR3 in amino acids: CASRVAGLGNEQFF. The part of the CDR3 DNA that was read is TGTGCCAGCAGGGTAGCGGGATTAGGCAATGAG.

This clone was counted ten times or more. Read data end 3 residues before the CDR3 end; the end is taken from the germline J gene. The gene calls are TRBV5-5 and TRBJ2-7; maybe TRBD1 (5 bases). The V and J ends lost 0 bases and 4 bases respectively, with 11 bases between them. CDR1 and CDR2 from the germline V gene are SGHKS and YYEKEE (reference sequence). The CDR3 is made up of 14 amino acids. The sequenced part of the CDR3 DNA is TGTGCCAGCAGCTTGGGCCAGGGTTCATACGAG. The encoded protein is CASSLGQGSYE. The whole CDR3 sequence reads CASSLGQGSYEQYF.

This clone was counted ten times or more. The read comes to an end 3 residues before the CDR3 does, leaving the germline J gene to fill in the end. This rearrangement joins TRBV12-5 to TRBJ2-6, with TRBD1 matching over 9 bases. J gave up 1 base and V 6 bases, and 7 bases lay outside the gene matches. The germline V gene has CDR1 LGHNT and CDR2 FRNRAP. This CDR3 spans 17 amino acids. The sequenced CDR3 bases are TGTGCTAGTGGGCCCGGGACAGGGTCTTCTGGGGCCAACGTC. Translating gives CASGPGTGSSGANV. The entire CDR3 reads CASGPGTGSSGANVLTF.

This clone came up many times. The CDR3 sequence: CASRLAGGSYEQYF. CDR3 DNA (partial): TGTGCCAGCAGGCTAGCGGGAGGCTCCTACGAG. This chain connects TRBV2 to TRBJ2-7, with TRBD2 matching 11 bases. The CDR3 end falls 3 residues outside the read, so it is completed with the germline J gene. V shed 6 bases and J 0 bases; nucleotides not matched to a gene: 1. The CDR3 sequence is 14 residues long. CDR1 and CDR2 from the germline V gene are SNHLY and FYNNEI.